The source of this T cell receptor (beta chain) is a study of neurological immune-mediated disorders. Regarding the study as a whole: Sharing of CDR3 amino acid sequences among expanded clones across subjects was absent, suggesting private repertoires in all groups.

The CDR3 has 17 residues. Trimming removed 0 bases from V and 3 bases from J; junction bases left unmatched: 7. This clonotype was counted at least ten times. Its antigen remains unknown. Synthesis of cDNA was performed by 5'RACE using 10-nucleotide random UMIs. TCRdb redid the calling of the 5' RACE reads with MiXCR, one entry per CDR3 protein. This table has 100,000 or so distinct CDR3 sequences, 3.5% to 4% appearing once. The specimen was PBMCs. The TCR comes from a woman between 18 and 30 years old with multiple sclerosis. This chain joins TRBV12-3 or TRBV12-4 and TRBJ2-3, with 9 bases fitting TRBD2. The CDR3 loop reads CASSLARLAGSTDTQYF. The CDR3 DNA reads as TGTGCCAGCAGTTTAGCGCGGCTAGCGGGGAGTACAGATACGCAGTATTTT.